The 28 T cell receptor beta chains reported below all come from one sample, sequenced in a study of control samples from healthy donors and cancer patients. Method: immunoSEQ multiplex PCR; TCRdb's copy keeps in-frame clones and lacks some. The sample lists about 150,000 clones, roughly 90% seen once, with 4.9% in the top ten. Sequenced sample: blood. The source is a man under 40 in good health.

The chain couples TRBV7-8 to TRBJ2-1; D is undetermined. The CDR3 length is 14 residues. Germline lookup yields CDR1 SGHVS and CDR2 FQNEAQ. Trimming removed 3 bases at V and 0 bases at J, with 6 bases between. CDR3 residues: CASSLWSSYNEQFF. The CDR3 DNA follows: TGTGCCAGCAGCTTGTGGAGCTCCTACAATGAGCAGTTCTTC.

DNA of the CDR3: TGTGCCAGTAGTGATAGCAGCCAAGAGACCCAGTACTTC. This codes for CASSDSSQETQYF. The chain carries TRBV19 and TRBJ2-5, with D unresolved. The length of the CDR3 is 13 residues. V was trimmed by 5 bases and J by 1 base, leaving 8 bases between them. The germline CDR1 and CDR2 sequences are LNHDA and SQIVND (reference sequence).

This chain links TRBV10-3 with TRBJ1-1; TRBD1 agrees at 9 bases. With 6 bases clipped from V and 1 base from J, the junction kept 6 bases outside the gene matches. Germline V gene data show CDR1 as ENHRY and CDR2 as SYGVKD. The CDR3 spans 15 residues. CDR3 in amino acids: CAIRRQGGKNTEAFF. CDR3 sequence (DNA): TGTGCCATCAGGCGACAGGGGGGGAAGAACACTGAAGCTTTCTTT.

The gene calls are TRBV11-3 and TRBJ2-7; D gene unclear. V was trimmed by 5 bases and J by 6 bases, leaving 11 bases between them. Germline CDR1 is SGHNT and CDR2 is YENEEA. CDR3 size: 12 residues. The CDR3 reads CASSVDIAEQYF. In DNA form, the CDR3 reads TGTGCCAGCAGCGTCGACATAGCCGAGCAGTACTTC.

In this sample, this clone turned up once. The V gene is TRBV9, the J gene TRBJ1-1; tentatively, D is TRBD1 (6 bases). The CDR3 totals 15 residues. Trimming left V 2 bases short and J 0 bases short, with 11 bases between. Per the germline V gene, CDR1 is SGDLS and CDR2 is YYNGEE. CDR3: CASSVSGQMNTEAFF. CDR3 nucleotides: TGTGCCAGCAGCGTCTCCGGACAGATGAACACTGAAGCTTTCTTT.

This chain links TRBV6-6 with TRBJ1-4; 9 bases line up with TRBD1. CDR3 length equals 14 residues. Germline V CDR1 and CDR2: MNHNY, SVGAGI (reference sequence). V shed 6 bases, J shed 1 base, and the junction held 0 bases outside the gene matches. CDR3: CASRTGGTNEKLFF. The CDR3 DNA sequence: TGTGCCAGCAGGACAGGGGGAACTAATGAAAAACTGTTTTTT.

The chain couples TRBV10-3 to TRBJ2-1, with D uncertain. Trimming pared 4 bases from V and 5 bases from J, leaving 6 bases between. The germline V gene has CDR1 ENHRY and CDR2 SYGVKD. This CDR3 contains 12 residues. The CDR3, as DNA: TGTGCCATCAGTGTGAACAACAATGAGCAGTTCTTC. Protein: CAISVNNNEQFF.

The chain employs TRBV27 and TRBJ2-7; TRBD2 matches 11 bases. Germline V gives CDR1 MNHEY, CDR2 SMNVEV (reference sequence). CDR3 length: 15 amino acids. Unmatched junction bases numbered 10, after V lost 11 bases and J lost 1 base. The CDR3 nucleotides are TGTGCCTCCATGACTAGCGGGATAAGGTCCTACGAGCAGTACTTC. Encoded protein: CASMTSGIRSYEQYF.

The V gene is TRBV2, the J gene TRBJ1-1, with a weak D call TRBD1 (5 bases). The V end lost 4 bases, the J end lost 0 bases, and 6 bases lay between the germline ends. In germline, CDR1 is SNHLY, CDR2 FYNNEI. The CDR3 totals 13 residues. CDR3 amino acids: CASSGGLNTEAFF. CDR3 in DNA: TGTGCCAGCAGTGGGGGACTGAACACTGAAGCTTTCTTT. The variable domain in full, completed from reference TRBV2 and TRBJ1-1, reads EPEVTQTPSHQVTQMGQEVILRCVPISNHLYFYWYRQILGQKVEFLVSFYNNEISEKSEIFDDQFSVERPDGSNFTLKIRSTKLEDSAMYFCASSGGLNTEAFFGQGTRLTVV.

The rearrangement joins TRBV19 to TRBJ2-4, with 9 bases aligning to TRBD1. Germline values: CDR1 LNHDA, CDR2 SQIVND (reference sequence). CDR3 length equals 13 residues. Germline trimming cut 4 bases from V and 7 bases from J; bases unmatched to any gene: 2. CDR3 sequence: CASSTDRGNIQYF. CDR3 bases: TGTGCCAGTAGTACTGACAGGGGGAACATTCAGTACTTC.

The count of this clone is one. The CDR3 protein is CARSEPRQAGINQPQHF. The CDR3 bases are TGTGCCAGAAGCGAACCACGTCAAGCGGGGATCAATCAGCCCCAGCATTTT. This chain links TRBV7-5 with TRBJ1-5. TRBV7-5 is annotated as a pseudogene. The CDR3 totals 17 residues.

The chain is built from TRBV3-1 (or the pseudogene TRBV3-2) and TRBJ2-7; 9 bases fit TRBD2. V trimming: 4 bases; J trimming: 0 bases; junction bases outside the gene matches: 4. Germline-derived CDR1 and CDR2 are LGHDT and YNNKEL (reference sequence). This CDR3 has 15 residues. The CDR3: CASSLSGGYSYEQYF. CDR3 in DNA: TGTGCCAGCAGCCTTAGCGGGGGCTACTCCTACGAGCAGTACTTC.

This clone was found a few times. The chain is built from TRBV7-2 and TRBJ2-5; maybe TRBD1 (6 bases). V shed 1 base and J shed 2 bases, with 17 bases lying between them. The CDR3 runs 17 residues. CDR1 and CDR2 (germline): SGHTA, FQGNSA. DNA of the CDR3: TGTGCCAGCAGCTTAGGACCCTCACAGGGAGAACAAGAGACCCAGTACTTC. Translation: CASSLGPSQGEQETQYF. Based on the CDR3 plus reference TRBV7-2 and TRBJ2-5, the full variable domain is GAGVSQSPSNKVTEKGKDVELRCDPISGHTALYWYRQSLGQGLEFLIYFQGNSAPDKSGLPSDRFSAERTGGSVSTLTIQRTQQEDSAVYLCASSLGPSQGEQETQYFGPGTRLLVL.

The genes are TRBV5-1 and TRBJ1-2; 8 bases fit TRBD1. J gave up 3 bases and V 4 bases, and 8 bases lay outside the gene matches. Germline values: CDR1 SGHRS, CDR2 YFSETQ. This CDR3 has 15 amino acids. The CDR3 region has the DNA TGCGCCAGCAGCGCCGGGACAGGCTTTTACTATGGCTACACCTTC. This translates into CASSAGTGFYYGYTF. Filled out from reference TRBV5-1 and TRBJ1-2, the complete variable domain reads KAGVTQTPRYLIKTRGQQVTLSCSPISGHRSVSWYQQTPGQGLQFLFEYFSETQRNKGNFPGRFSGRQFSNSRSEMNVSTLELGDSALYLCASSAGTGFYYGYTFGSGTRLTVV.

The sample holds a few counts of this clone. The rearrangement joins TRBV4-2 to TRBJ1-1, with 7 bases aligning to TRBD1. This CDR3 has 18 amino acids. Losses at the gene ends were 2 bases for V and 1 base for J; bases not matched to a gene: 13. Per germline, CDR1 LGHNA and CDR2 YNFKEQ. The CDR3 DNA sequence: TGTGCCAGCAGCCAAAGAGTGTGGCAGGGGACAGAGAACACTGAAGCTTTCTTT. Translating it yields CASSQRVWQGTENTEAFF.

This chain uses TRBV2 with TRBJ2-2, with TRBD2 matching 7 bases. Germline-derived CDR1 and CDR2 are SNHLY and FYNNEI. The CDR3 loop spans 15 amino acids. The J segment lost 1 base and the V segment lost 5 bases, leaving 4 bases of the junction unmatched. CDR3 sequence (DNA): TGTGCCAGCAGTTCCCTAGCGGTGAACACCGGGGAGCTGTTTTTT. Protein: CASSSLAVNTGELFF.

The chain joins TRBV7-9 to TRBJ2-2; possible D gene TRBD1, 5 bases. Between the trimmed V and J ends, which lost 3 bases and 6 bases, there was a span of 14 bases. CDR3 length equals 15 residues. Germline V gene lookup returns CDR1 SEHNR and CDR2 FQNEAQ (reference sequence). Written as DNA, the CDR3 is TGTGCCAGCAGCTTCATTCAGGGCGAGGCCGGGGAGCTGTTTTTT. Protein sequence: CASSFIQGEAGELFF. Full variable domain (missing parts from reference TRBV7-9 and TRBJ2-2): DTGVSQNPRHKITKRGQNVTFRCDPISEHNRLYWYRQTLGQGPEFLTYFQNEAQLEKSRLLSDRFSAERPKGSFSTLEIQRTEQGDSAMYLCASSFIQGEAGELFFGEGSRLTVL.

This chain links TRBV5-8 with TRBJ1-6; D is possibly TRBD1 (5 bases). Germline-derived CDR1 and CDR2 are SGHTS and YDEGEE. This CDR3 spans 15 amino acids. V was cut by 4 bases and J by 10 bases, with 18 bases left in between. This CDR3 is CASSRDGVRGSPLHF. In DNA form, the CDR3 reads TGTGCCAGCAGCCGGGACGGCGTGAGGGGCTCACCCCTCCACTTT.

This rearrangement joins TRBV24-1 to TRBJ1-2, with TRBD1 matching over 8 bases. V dropped 4 bases and J dropped 4; count of bases not matched to a gene: 13. The germline V gene has CDR1 KGHDR and CDR2 SFDVKD. The length of the CDR3 is 17 residues. The CDR3 coding sequence is TGTGCCACCAGTGACCCGACAGGGGCGATCGGAATCTATGGCTACACCTTC. This sequence encodes CATSDPTGAIGIYGYTF.

The chain uses TRBV24-1 and TRBJ1-1; unclear D gene. V shed 3 bases and J shed 10 bases, with 20 bases lying between them. CDR3 length equals 15 residues. Germline-derived CDR1 and CDR2 are KGHDR and SFDVKD. The CDR3 DNA reads TGTGCCACCAGTGATAGGTCGACCGCGGGGTCGGTAGCTTTCTTT. Amino acid sequence: CATSDRSTAGSVAFF.

The J gene is TRBJ2-1, the V gene TRBV9; possibly TRBD1 or TRBD2 for D (5 bases each). Looked up from germline, CDR1 is SGDLS and CDR2 is YYNGEE. V dropped 3 bases and J dropped 6 bases, with 19 bases sitting between them. CDR3 length equals 16 residues. The CDR3: CASSEPLAGTSNEQFF. In DNA form, the CDR3 reads TGTGCCAGCAGCGAACCCCTAGCAGGGACGAGCAATGAGCAGTTCTTC.

The J gene is TRBJ1-2, the V gene TRBV12-3 or TRBV12-4; the D gene is possibly TRBD1 (5 bases). This CDR3 region has 12 residues. Trimming took off 4 bases at V and 4 bases at J, with 7 bases between the two ends. The CDR3: CASSSGRYGYTF. CDR3 DNA: TGTGCCAGCAGTTCGGGGCGCTATGGCTACACCTTC.

The chain employs TRBV6-2 or TRBV6-3 and TRBJ1-2, with 7 bases lining up with TRBD1. This CDR3 has 13 residues. With 6 bases clipped from V and 8 bases from J, the junction kept 9 bases outside the gene matches. CDR1 and CDR2 from the germline V gene are MNHEY and SVGEGT. In nucleotides, the CDR3 is TGTGCCAGCAGCACCGAGGGGGCGCGCGGCTACACCTTC. Its translation: CASSTEGARGYTF.

The chain carries TRBV5-6 and TRBJ2-4; D gene unclear. Trimming stripped 4 bases from V and 5 bases from J, with 4 bases between. CDR3 length equals 11 residues. Per germline, CDR1 SGHDT and CDR2 YYEEEE. DNA of the CDR3: TGTGCCAGCAGCAGGGAAAACATTCAGTACTTC. It translates to CASSRENIQYF.

The chain joins TRBV11-3 to TRBJ1-1; D unclear. The CDR3 totals 13 residues. V was pared by 1 base and J by 8 bases, with 11 bases between. Germline CDR1 and CDR2: SGHNT and YENEEA. The CDR3 DNA is TGTGCCAGCAGCTTAGGGACCGCGGGGGAAGCTTTCTTT. Translating gives CASSLGTAGEAFF.

This clone has only one observation. The gene calls are TRBV18 and TRBJ1-4; D is uncertain. Germline V CDR1 and CDR2: KGHSH, LQKENI. V was clipped by 3 bases and J by 7 bases, with 9 bases between them. The CDR3 has 13 residues. CDR3 in amino acids: CASSPWLGEKLFF. As DNA, the CDR3 is TGTGCCAGCTCACCGTGGCTTGGTGAAAAACTGTTTTTT.

This chain links TRBV12-3 or TRBV12-4 with TRBJ2-5; D perhaps matches TRBD2 (6 bases). The CDR3 contains 13 residues. Trimming removed 8 bases from V and 1 base from J, with 11 bases in between. The CDR3 protein is CASSRGSQETQYF. Here the CDR3 DNA reads TGTGCCAGCTCTCGGGGGAGCCAAGAGACCCAGTACTTC.

V usage is TRBV2 and J usage is TRBJ2-2, with D tentatively TRBD1 (6 bases). Per the germline V gene, CDR1 is SNHLY and CDR2 is FYNNEI. The V gene lost 6 bases and the J gene lost 2 bases, with 7 bases spanning the gap. This CDR3 spans 13 amino acids. In DNA, the CDR3 is TGTGCCAGCAGGGGGGCCAACACCGGGGAGCTGTTTTTT. As protein: CASRGANTGELFF.